One and the same sample provided the 17 T cell receptor beta chains below, sequenced in a study of blood T cells in healthy people across ages. Through a sample-barcoded 5' primer and a J-beta primer mix, a second PCR was run for about 6 to 11 cycles. TCRdb reprocessed the 5' RACE reads via MiXCR and lists one record per CDR3 protein. This table holds 1 million or so distinct CDR3 sequences, less than 50% found once. Sequenced sample: blood. The receptor set was obtained from a woman aged 60-75 years in good health.

This clonotype was seen a few times. The V call is TRBV27, the J call TRBJ2-7; D unclear. This CDR3 comprises 13 residues. V gave up 4 bases and J gave up 2 bases, with 9 bases separating them. CDR1 is MNHEY, CDR2 SMNVEV, per germline (reference sequence). CDR3 amino acids: CASSSRAPYEQYF. The CDR3, as DNA: TGTGCCAGCAGTTCCCGGGCCCCCTACGAGCAGTACTTC.

The J gene is TRBJ2-3, the V gene TRBV10-3, with 8 bases fitting TRBD1. There are 14 residues in the CDR3. The V gene end was trimmed by 3 bases and the J gene end by 1 base; junction bases not matched to a gene: 0. In germline, CDR1 is ENHRY, CDR2 SYGVKD. The CDR3 loop reads CAISDRGRTDTQYF. The CDR3 DNA is TGTGCCATCAGTGACAGGGGGCGCACAGATACGCAGTATTTT.

The V call is TRBV5-1, the J call TRBJ2-7, with D hard to call. V lost 0 bases to trimming and J lost 5 bases, with 9 bases between them. Germline V gives CDR1 SGHRS, CDR2 YFSETQ. The CDR3 covers 13 residues. The DNA of the CDR3 is TGCGCCAGCAGCTTGGGGCAGCTCAACGAGCAGTACTTC. Translating gives CASSLGQLNEQYF.

The chain couples TRBV3-1 to TRBJ2-3; TRBD2 matches 14 bases. This CDR3 is 16 amino acids long. The germline V gene has CDR1 LGHDT and CDR2 YNNKEL (reference sequence). V was clipped by 4 bases and J by 9 bases; unmatched bases: 9. The CDR3 DNA reads as TGTGCCAGCAGCCCCCTGGGGACTAGCGGGAGTCTGACGCAGTATTTT. This encodes CASSPLGTSGSLTQYF.

In this sample, this clonotype turned up a few times. The chain links TRBV6-5 to TRBJ2-3; possibly TRBD1 for D (7 bases). The length of the CDR3 is 19 residues. Trimming removed 0 bases from V and 2 bases from J, with 21 bases in between. Germline V gene lookup returns CDR1 MNHEY and CDR2 SVGAGI. CDR3 amino acids: CASSYSTRGQRLPTDTQYF. For the CDR3, the DNA is TGTGCCAGCAGTTACTCGACGCGGGGACAGAGACTCCCCACAGATACGCAGTATTTT.

Note on this clonotype: Relative to the germline gene, one junction end is altered; a read error may explain this. This rearrangement joins TRBV5-1 to TRBJ2-7; tentatively, D is TRBD1 or TRBD2 (6 bases each). The CDR3 consists of 14 residues. From germline, CDR1 is SGHRS and CDR2 YFSETQ. CDR3 sequence (DNA): TGCCCCAGCGGCGACGGGGGCTCCCTGCTCGAGCAGTACTTC. Amino acid sequence: CPSGDGGSLLEQYF.

The genes are TRBV12-3 or TRBV12-4 and TRBJ1-2; maybe TRBD1 (6 bases). The CDR3 is 14 residues long. The ends were cut back, 6 bases at V and 2 bases at J, with 13 bases in the middle. DNA for the CDR3: TGTGCCAGCAGCCCCGACAGGAAAAACTATGGCTACACCTTC. As protein: CASSPDRKNYGYTF.

The genes are TRBV5-1 and TRBJ2-7, with 10 bases identical to TRBD1. This CDR3 spans 16 amino acids. After removal of 1 base from V and 2 bases from J, the junction contained 6 bases not matched to a gene. Per germline, CDR1 SGHRS and CDR2 YFSETQ. CDR3 coding DNA: TGCGCCAGCAGCTTGCGCTGGGACAGGGGTCCCTACGAGCAGTACTTC. Translated: CASSLRWDRGPYEQYF. Supplemented by reference TRBV5-1 and TRBJ2-7, the full variable domain reads KAGVTQTPRYLIKTRGQQVTLSCSPISGHRSVSWYQQTPGQGLQFLFEYFSETQRNKGNFPGRFSGRQFSNSRSEMNVSTLELGDSALYLCASSLRWDRGPYEQYFGPGTRLTVT.

The rearrangement joins TRBV29-1 to TRBJ1-1; 7 nucleotides line up with TRBD1. This CDR3 is built from 14 residues. J lost 2 bases, V lost 6 bases, and 9 bases had no gene match. CDR1 is SQVTM, CDR2 ANQGSEA, per germline. The CDR3: CSVGPGQKNTEAFF. In nucleotides, the CDR3 is TGCAGCGTCGGACCGGGACAGAAAAACACTGAAGCTTTCTTT. Together with reference TRBV29-1 and TRBJ1-1, the CDR3 gives the full variable domain: SAVISQKPSRDICQRGTSLTIQCQVDSQVTMMFWYRQQPGQSLTLIATANQGSEATYESGFVIDKFPISRPNLTFSTLTVSNMSPEDSSIYLCSVGPGQKNTEAFFGQGTRLTVV.

Ten or more counts support this clonotype. The chain couples TRBV29-1 to TRBJ1-2, with no clear D. The V and J ends lost 1 base and 6 bases respectively, with 6 bases between them. The CDR3 length is 11 residues. Germline CDR1 and CDR2: SQVTM and ANQGSEA. For the CDR3, the DNA is TGCAGCGTTGAAGTTGGCGATGGCTACACCTTC. Translating gives CSVEVGDGYTF.

The CDR3 DNA follows: TGTGCCAGCAGTGCGCCTCAGGGACTTGGCTACACCTTC. Protein product: CASSAPQGLGYTF. V and J are TRBV25-1 and TRBJ1-2, with TRBD1 as a possible D gene (5 bases). Germline loops: CDR1 MGHDK, CDR2 SYGVNS. The CDR3 covers 13 residues. Trimming took 4 bases from V and 7 from J, leaving 13 bases between them.

This clonotype showed up just a few times. J is TRBJ1-2 and V is TRBV27; 7 bases align to TRBD1. The CDR3 is 14 residues long. With V trimmed by 2 bases and J by 4 bases, 4 bases remained unmatched. Germline V gene lookup returns CDR1 MNHEY and CDR2 SMNVEV (reference sequence). The CDR3 is CASSLRGPGYGYTF. As DNA, the CDR3 is TGTGCCAGCAGTTTAAGGGGGCCGGGCTATGGCTACACCTTC.

The sample holds one count of this clonotype. The genes are TRBV13 and TRBJ1-1, with TRBD1 matching over 10 bases. The CDR3 spans 15 residues. The V gene's germline CDR1 is PRHDT and CDR2 FYEKMQ (reference sequence). The V segment lost 0 bases and the J segment 5 bases; nucleotides outside the gene matches: 3. The CDR3 reads CASSLGGQGRTEAFF. In nucleotides, the CDR3 is TGTGCCAGCAGCTTAGGGGGACAGGGGAGGACTGAAGCTTTCTTT. Using reference TRBV13 and TRBJ1-1 for the parts outside the CDR3, the full variable domain is AAGVIQSPRHLIKEKRETATLKCYPIPRHDTVYWYQQGPGQDPQFLISFYEKMQSDKGSIPDRFSAQQFSDYHSELNMSSLELGDSALYFCASSLGGQGRTEAFFGQGTRLTVV.

In this sample, this clonotype turned up a few times. The chain couples TRBV7-2 to TRBJ2-4; TRBD1 matches at 8 bases. Unmatched junction bases numbered 4, after V lost 0 bases and J lost 9 bases. CDR3 length equals 14 residues. Per germline, CDR1 SGHTA and CDR2 FQGNSA. The CDR3 sequence is CASSLAGTGSIQYF. The CDR3 DNA follows: TGTGCCAGCAGCTTAGCCGGGACAGGTTCCATTCAGTACTTC.

This clonotype was seen only a few times. V is TRBV29-1 and J is TRBJ2-3, with 8 bases identical to TRBD2. Per the germline V gene, CDR1 is SQVTM and CDR2 is ANQGSEA. This CDR3 has 14 amino acids. Losses at the gene ends were 7 bases for V and 8 bases for J; bases not matched to a gene: 14. This CDR3 is CSAAWLAGRSTQYF. DNA for the CDR3: TGCAGCGCGGCTTGGCTAGCGGGTCGCAGTACGCAGTATTTT.

This clonotype was found a few times. CDR3 in amino acids: CSAPGQGPYGYTF. CDR3 coding DNA: TGCAGCGCTCCGGGACAGGGCCCCTATGGCTACACCTTC. The chain links TRBV29-1 to TRBJ1-2; 9 bases align to TRBD1. CDR3 length: 13 amino acids. V shed 7 bases and J 4 bases; nucleotides not matched to a gene: 7. Germline V gene sequence: CDR1 SQVTM, CDR2 ANQGSEA.

The chain has TRBV27 and TRBJ1-4; D is uncertain. The germline gives CDR1 MNHEY, CDR2 SMNVEV (reference sequence). CDR3 size: 14 residues. The V end was cut by 5 bases, the J end by 10 bases, with 17 bases between. CDR3 amino acids: CASSRTQTAGKLFF. The CDR3 coding sequence is TGTGCCAGCAGTCGCACTCAAACCGCGGGAAAACTGTTTTTT.